This T cell receptor (beta chain) was sequenced in a study of blood T cell repertoires in COVID-19 (dated by TCRdb to the early 2020s). A note on the overall study: The collaborator samples originated in the United States, Italy and Spain and spanned the acute and convalescent phases of COVID-19. The dataset comprised deeply sampled blood TCRbeta repertoires from subjects exposed to, actively infected with, or recovered from COVID-19. Where HLA class I and class II types were available, the types were taken from metadata supplied by the sample provider, not from assay-based typing. The prospective study material was composed of cDNA or gDNA derived from T cells, B-cell-depleted T cells, or PBMCs. Sample metadata almost always included a de-identified subject ID, COVID-19 status, age in years and sex. The samples were drawn from two sources: the first 160 participants of the ongoing ImmuneRACE study, and some 1,300 subjects contributed by 6 global collaborators. A freely available public database, intended as a resource for researchers studying the immune response to SARS-CoV-2, is where the repertoires were released. What the research found in general, with its limitations: The amount of clinical and demographic metadata varied by source and participant and was provided uncurated.

Samples from volunteer blood donors who had recovered from COVID-19 were contributed by a second Seattle source. The collaborating institutions used their own protocols to collect whole blood in K2EDTA tubes. For TCRbeta analysis, collaborators shipped samples as frozen whole blood, isolated PBMCs, or DNA extracted from either of those sample types. As encoded in the germline V gene, CDR1 is LGHNA while CDR2 is YSLEER. Inclusive of the bounding cysteine and phenylalanine, the CDR3 is 16 residues long. Only the CDR3 part of the read is kept: 48 bases, read in frame from the first base. The junction shows trimming of 1 base on V and 3 bases on J, and the gene matches do not reach 6 bases of it. TCRbeta CDR3 regions were amplified from genomic DNA by means of the immunoSEQ Assay, a bias-controlled multiplex PCR. The original pipeline was this. Nucleated cell counts per sample were estimated from amplification of reference gene primers within the assay. To quantify the absolute abundance of each unique TCRbeta CDR3 rearrangement, sequence reads were collapsed and filtered. For each sample, productive Simpson clonality was calculated as the square root of Simpson's diversity index over productive rearrangements. TCRdb provides this immuneACCESS table in a form limited to in-frame rearrangements. Some clones are lacking; in checked studies, under half of them reflect an unresolved V gene, and why the rest are absent is not known. Clone size and the V and J calls come from that table; the DNA yielded D and trimming. The sample table holds 200,000 to 300,000 clones, of which 70% to 85% were seen once. The ten most abundant clones make up around 2% of the sample.

For this clone: The antigen it recognizes is unknown. Base qualities are not recorded, but no much larger clone differs from it by a single base.

The specimen was peripheral blood. The chain uses TRBV4-3 and TRBJ1-1, with 9 central nucleotides matching TRBD1. The sequence was obtained from a man aged 40-50 years who had recovered from COVID-19. The CDR3 is CASSQVSRTGDTEAFF. The DNA sequence is as follows: TGCGCCAGCAGCCAAGTCTCCCGGACAGGGGACACTGAAGCTTTCTTT.